The present TCR beta chain was sequenced within a study of T cells in Graves' hyperthyroidism and ophthalmopathy (dated by TCRdb to the late 2010s). Background on the whole study: Peripheral blood samples were taken at initial diagnosis, before any treatment was given. TCR V-J signatures able to tell the groups apart were searched for in a discovery cohort of 90 to 100 patients, of whom fewer than 45 had Graves' ophthalmopathy and about 60 had stable Graves' hyperthyroidism. Prospective prediction of ophthalmopathy was tested in an independent validation cohort of fewer than 20 hyperthyroidism patients and 17 patients who later progressed to ophthalmopathy. The roughly 90 discovery patients were divided at random into training and test sets in a 7:3 ratio. In addition, the study compared T-cell repertoires in thyroid tissue and in blood from roughly 6 Graves' hyperthyroidism patients. After blood sampling, hyperthyroidism patients were treated with methimazole at a starting dose of 30 mg daily, and ophthalmopathy patients were treated with high-dose intravenous methylprednisolone. According to the paper, TCR Vbeta CDR3 sequencing was carried out on over 130 peripheral blood samples, which came from fewer than 50 ophthalmopathy, approximately 78 hyperthyroidism and approximately 17 progressor patients. Results the study describes overall, beyond this receptor: No statistical method was used to set the sample size in advance, and investigators knew the group allocation. In validation, the model predicted progression to ophthalmopathy a median of roughly 6.2 months before onset, with around 70% sensitivity and about 72% specificity. Most expanded thyroid clonotypes (frequency above 0.001) were also found in blood, which suggests that blood repertoires may mirror thyroid immune responses. A model built on a 13 V-J signature distinguished ophthalmopathy from stable hyperthyroidism, reaching 85% to 90% sensitivity and approximately 83% specificity in cross-validation and 80%/75% in testing.

This clonotype has a handful of counts. It has no known antigen specificity. No per-base quality is available; no much larger clone lies one base away. Moderately to severely active disease, a Clinical Activity Score of at least 3, a NOSPECS grade of at least 4, and a duration under 3 months were present in ophthalmopathy patients. Patients with uncontrolled infections, other autoimmune diseases, pregnancy or lactation were excluded. Clinical symptoms, serum thyroxine and TRAb, thyroid ultrasound, and orbital computed tomography formed the basis for the diagnoses. Ficoll-Paque density gradient centrifugation was used to isolate PBMCs from around 9.1 ml of fresh peripheral blood. Total RNA was extracted with Trizol reagent, and quality was checked on an Agilent 2100 Bioanalyzer. The TCR beta CDR3 regions were amplified from RNA transcripts. The TCR CDR3 was subjected to a first round of RT-PCR using the HTBI primer set and the Qiagen OneStep RT-PCR kit. Libraries were constructed in a second round of multiplex PCR, after which size selection and purification were performed. Libraries were sequenced paired-end with 100 bp reads on an Illumina HiSeq2000. The authors' analysis ran thus. SOAPnuke was used to process the raw data, with reads discarded if the reads contained adapters or uncalled bases, had a mean Phred below 15, or lacked an exact constant-primer or identifier match. High-quality paired reads were merged with COPE v1.2.5, and unique nucleotide sequences were defined as clonotypes. MiTCR v1.1 was used to align clonotypes to the IMGT TRBV, TRBD and TRBJ reference segments. Only V-J combinations with frequency above 0.0001, covering 99% to 99.2% of repertoires, were analysed. The TCS score was defined as F50 (clonal expansion) divided by E x V (chaos), with BLOSUM62-based TCRdist calculated between CDR3 peptides within each V-J. Welch's t-statistics and random forest reduced fewer than 550 V-J features to around 14, which were used in a naive Bayes classifier (R e1071). TCRdb handled the public reads itself, with Q25 trimming in fastp and clone calling in MiXCR, and kept productive beta chains. Every CDR3 protein is listed once, alongside the most common genes and DNA of its rows. These V and J calls derive from TCRdb rather than the authors' analysis. Present in this sample are more than 300,000 distinct CDR3 sequences, approximately 17% of which were seen just once. The top ten clonotypes cover 35% to 50% of the sample.

The CDR3 goes from the cysteine to the phenylalanine over 16 residues. The DNA shown is the 48-base CDR3, in frame from base 1. Reading the germline V gene gives CDR1 SGDLS and CDR2 YYNGEE. V is reduced by 4 bases and J by 5 bases, leaving a spacing of 18 bases between them. The receptor's source is a man in his late teens or twenties with Graves' ophthalmopathy. The receptor chain draws on TRBV9 and TRBJ2-2; the D call could be TRBD1 or TRBD2, with each sharing 5 bases. Material for sequencing was blood. The CDR3 region: CASSPDTPGPTGELFF. The nucleotide sequence is TGTGCCAGCAGCCCCGATACACCGGGACCAACCGGGGAGCTGTTTTTT.